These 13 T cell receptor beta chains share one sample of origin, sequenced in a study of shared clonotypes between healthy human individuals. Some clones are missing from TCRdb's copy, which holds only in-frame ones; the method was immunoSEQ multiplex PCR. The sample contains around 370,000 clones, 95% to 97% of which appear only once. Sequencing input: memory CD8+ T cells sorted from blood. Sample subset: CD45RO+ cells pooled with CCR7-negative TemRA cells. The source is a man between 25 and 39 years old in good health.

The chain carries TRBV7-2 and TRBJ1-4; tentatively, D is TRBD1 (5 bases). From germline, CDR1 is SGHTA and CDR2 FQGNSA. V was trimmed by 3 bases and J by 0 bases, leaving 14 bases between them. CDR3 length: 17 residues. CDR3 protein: CASSFGRVITTNEKLFF. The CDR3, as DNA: TGTGCCAGCAGCTTCGGCAGGGTTATTACAACTAATGAAAAACTGTTTTTT. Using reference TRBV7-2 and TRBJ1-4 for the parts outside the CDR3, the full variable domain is GAGVSQSPSNKVTEKGKDVELRCDPISGHTALYWYRQSLGQGLEFLIYFQGNSAPDKSGLPSDRFSAERTGGSVSTLTIQRTQQEDSAVYLCASSFGRVITTNEKLFFGSGTQLSVL.

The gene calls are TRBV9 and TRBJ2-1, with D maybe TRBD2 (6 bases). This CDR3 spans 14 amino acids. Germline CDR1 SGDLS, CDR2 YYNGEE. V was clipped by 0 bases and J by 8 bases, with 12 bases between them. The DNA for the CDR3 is TGTGCCAGCAGCGTAGGACTAGTATGGTATGAGCAGTTCTTC. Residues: CASSVGLVWYEQFF.

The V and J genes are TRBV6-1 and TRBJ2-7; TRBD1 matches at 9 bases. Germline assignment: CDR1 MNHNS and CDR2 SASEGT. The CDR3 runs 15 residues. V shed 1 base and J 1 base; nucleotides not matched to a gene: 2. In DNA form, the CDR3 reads TGTGCCAGCAGTGAAGGGGGACAGGGATCCTACGAGCAGTACTTC. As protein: CASSEGGQGSYEQYF.

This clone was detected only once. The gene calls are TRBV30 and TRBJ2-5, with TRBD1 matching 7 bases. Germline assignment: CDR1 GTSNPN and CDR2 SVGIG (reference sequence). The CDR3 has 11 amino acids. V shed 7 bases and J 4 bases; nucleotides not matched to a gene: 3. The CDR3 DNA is TGTGCCTTGGCAGGGGGAGAGACCCAGTACTTC. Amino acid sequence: CALAGGETQYF.

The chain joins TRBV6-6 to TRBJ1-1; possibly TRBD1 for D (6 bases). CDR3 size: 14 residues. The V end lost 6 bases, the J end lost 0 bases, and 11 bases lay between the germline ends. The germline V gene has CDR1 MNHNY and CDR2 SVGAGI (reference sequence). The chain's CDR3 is CASSGGLMNTEAFF. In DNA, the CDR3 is TGTGCCAGCAGCGGGGGCCTCATGAACACTGAAGCTTTCTTT.

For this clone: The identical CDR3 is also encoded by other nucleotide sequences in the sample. The chain's CDR3 is CASSLDRAYGYTF. In DNA form, the CDR3 reads TGCGCCAGCAGCTTGGACAGGGCCTATGGCTACACCTTC. The chain links TRBV5-1 to TRBJ1-2, with D tentatively TRBD1 (6 bases). The ends were cut back, 0 bases at V and 4 bases at J, with 7 bases in the middle. Germline V lookup: CDR1 SGHRS, CDR2 YFSETQ. This CDR3 contains 13 residues.

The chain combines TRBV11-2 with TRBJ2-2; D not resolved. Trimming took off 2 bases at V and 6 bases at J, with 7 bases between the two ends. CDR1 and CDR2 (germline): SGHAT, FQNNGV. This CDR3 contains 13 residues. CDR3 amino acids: CASSLWVAGELFF. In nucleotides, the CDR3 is TGTGCCAGCAGCTTATGGGTAGCCGGGGAGCTGTTTTTT.

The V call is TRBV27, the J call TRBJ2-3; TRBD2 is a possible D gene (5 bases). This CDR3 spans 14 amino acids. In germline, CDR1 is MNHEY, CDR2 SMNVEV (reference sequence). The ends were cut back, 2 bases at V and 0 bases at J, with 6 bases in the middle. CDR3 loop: CASSLSGSTDTQYF. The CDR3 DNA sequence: TGTGCCAGCAGTTTAAGCGGCAGCACAGATACGCAGTATTTT.

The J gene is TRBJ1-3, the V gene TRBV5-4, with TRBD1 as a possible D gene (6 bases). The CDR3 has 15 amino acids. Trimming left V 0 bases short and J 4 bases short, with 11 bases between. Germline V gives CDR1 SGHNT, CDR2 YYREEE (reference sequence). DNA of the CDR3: TGTGCCAGCAGCTTGGGGGCAGGGGTCGGAAACACCATATATTTT. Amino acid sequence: CASSLGAGVGNTIYF. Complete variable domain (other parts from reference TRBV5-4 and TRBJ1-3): ETGVTQSPTHLIKTRGQQVTLRCSSQSGHNTVSWYQQALGQGPQFIFQYYREEENGRGNFPPRFSGLQFPNYSSELNVNALELDDSALYLCASSLGAGVGNTIYFGEGSWLTVV.

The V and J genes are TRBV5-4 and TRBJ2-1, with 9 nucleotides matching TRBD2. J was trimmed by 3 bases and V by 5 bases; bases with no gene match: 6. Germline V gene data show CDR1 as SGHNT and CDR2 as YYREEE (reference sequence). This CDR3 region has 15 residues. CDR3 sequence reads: CASSSSSGNYNEQFF. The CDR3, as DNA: TGTGCCAGCAGTTCCTCTAGCGGGAACTACAATGAGCAGTTCTTC.

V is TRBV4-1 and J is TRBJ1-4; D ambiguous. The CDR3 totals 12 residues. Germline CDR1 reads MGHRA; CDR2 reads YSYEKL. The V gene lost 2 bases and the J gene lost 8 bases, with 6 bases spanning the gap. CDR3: CASSQTQEKLFF. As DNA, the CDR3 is TGCGCCAGCAGCCAAACTCAAGAAAAACTGTTTTTT.

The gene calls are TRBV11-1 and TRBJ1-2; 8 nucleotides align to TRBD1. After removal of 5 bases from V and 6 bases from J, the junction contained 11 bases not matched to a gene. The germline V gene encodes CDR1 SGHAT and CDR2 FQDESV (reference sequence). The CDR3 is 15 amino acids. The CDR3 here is CASSSPDRAVHGYTF. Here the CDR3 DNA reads TGTGCCAGCAGCAGCCCGGACAGGGCAGTCCATGGCTACACCTTC.

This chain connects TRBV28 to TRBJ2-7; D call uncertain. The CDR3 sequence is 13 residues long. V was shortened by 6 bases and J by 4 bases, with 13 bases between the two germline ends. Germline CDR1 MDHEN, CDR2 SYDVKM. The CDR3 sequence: CASSLPQRYEQYF. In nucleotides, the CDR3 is TGTGCCAGCAGCTTACCCCAAAGGTACGAGCAGTACTTC.